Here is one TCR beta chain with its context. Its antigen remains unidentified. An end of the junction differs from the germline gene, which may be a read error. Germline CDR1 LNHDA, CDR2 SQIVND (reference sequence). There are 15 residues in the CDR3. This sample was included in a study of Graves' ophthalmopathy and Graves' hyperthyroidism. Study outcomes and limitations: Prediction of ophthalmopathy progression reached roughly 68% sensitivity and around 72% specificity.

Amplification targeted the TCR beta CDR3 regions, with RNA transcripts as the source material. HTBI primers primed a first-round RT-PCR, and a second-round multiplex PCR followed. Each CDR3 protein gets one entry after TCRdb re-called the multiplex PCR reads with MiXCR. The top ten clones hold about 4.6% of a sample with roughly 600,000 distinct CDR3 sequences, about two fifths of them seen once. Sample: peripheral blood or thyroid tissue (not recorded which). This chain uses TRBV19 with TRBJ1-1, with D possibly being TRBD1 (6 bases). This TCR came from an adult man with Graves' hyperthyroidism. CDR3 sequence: CVSRLAGGAGTEAFF. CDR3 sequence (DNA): TGTGTCAGTAGGTTGGCCGGGGGGGCTGGCACTGAAGCTTTCTTT.